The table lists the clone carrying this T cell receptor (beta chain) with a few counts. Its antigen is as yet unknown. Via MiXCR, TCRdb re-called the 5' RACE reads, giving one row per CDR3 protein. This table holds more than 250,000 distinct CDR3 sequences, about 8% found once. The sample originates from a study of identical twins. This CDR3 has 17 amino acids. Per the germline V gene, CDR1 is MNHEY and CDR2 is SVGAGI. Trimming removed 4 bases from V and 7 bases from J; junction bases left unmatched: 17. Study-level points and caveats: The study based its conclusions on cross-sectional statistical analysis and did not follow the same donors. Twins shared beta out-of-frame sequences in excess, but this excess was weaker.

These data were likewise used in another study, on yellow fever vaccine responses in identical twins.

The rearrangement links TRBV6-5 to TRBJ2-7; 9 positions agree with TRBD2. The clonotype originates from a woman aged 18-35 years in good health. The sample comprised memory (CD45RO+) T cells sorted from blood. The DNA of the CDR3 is TGTGCCAGCAGTTCCCGTCTAGCGGGATGGGCCCCACTAGAGCAGTACTTC. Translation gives CASSSRLAGWAPLEQYF.